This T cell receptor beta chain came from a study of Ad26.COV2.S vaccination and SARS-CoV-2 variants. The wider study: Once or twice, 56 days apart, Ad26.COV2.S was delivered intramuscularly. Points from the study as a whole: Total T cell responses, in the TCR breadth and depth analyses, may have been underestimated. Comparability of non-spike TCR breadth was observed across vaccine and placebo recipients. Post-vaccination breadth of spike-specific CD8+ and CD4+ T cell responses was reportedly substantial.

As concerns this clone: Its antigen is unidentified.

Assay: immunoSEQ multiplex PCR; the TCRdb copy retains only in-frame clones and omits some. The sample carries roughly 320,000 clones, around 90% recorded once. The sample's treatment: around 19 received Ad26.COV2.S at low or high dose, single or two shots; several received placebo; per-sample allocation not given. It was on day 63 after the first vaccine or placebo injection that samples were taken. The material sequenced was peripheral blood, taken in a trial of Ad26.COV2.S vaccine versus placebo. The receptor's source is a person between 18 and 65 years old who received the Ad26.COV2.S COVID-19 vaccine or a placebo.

The DNA of the CDR3 is TGTGCCAGTAGACCCGGAGTGGCAAAACAGGGCGGGGAGCTGTTTTTT. This gives the protein CASRPGVAKQGGELFF. The chain combines TRBV19 with TRBJ2-2; possibly TRBD1 for D (6 bases). V was clipped by 6 bases and J by 7 bases, with 21 bases between them. Germline CDR1 and CDR2: LNHDA and SQIVND (reference sequence). The CDR3 contains 16 residues.